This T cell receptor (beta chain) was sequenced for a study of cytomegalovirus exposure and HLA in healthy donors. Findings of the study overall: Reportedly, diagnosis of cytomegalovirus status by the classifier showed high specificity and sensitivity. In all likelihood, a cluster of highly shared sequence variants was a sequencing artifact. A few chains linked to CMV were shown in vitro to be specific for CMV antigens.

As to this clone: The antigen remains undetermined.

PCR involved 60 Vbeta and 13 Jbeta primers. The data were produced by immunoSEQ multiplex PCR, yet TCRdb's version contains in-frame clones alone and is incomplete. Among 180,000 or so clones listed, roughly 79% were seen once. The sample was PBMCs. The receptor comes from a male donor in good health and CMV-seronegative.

The CDR3 spells CAWGGQIVDGELFF. In DNA form, the CDR3 reads TGTGCCTGGGGGGGACAGATAGTCGACGGGGAGCTGTTTTTT. V usage is TRBV30 and J usage is TRBJ2-2; 7 bases are shared with TRBD1. This CDR3 contains 14 residues. The V segment lost 5 bases and the J segment 7 bases; nucleotides outside the gene matches: 10. Germline CDR1 and CDR2: GTSNPN and SVGIG (reference sequence).